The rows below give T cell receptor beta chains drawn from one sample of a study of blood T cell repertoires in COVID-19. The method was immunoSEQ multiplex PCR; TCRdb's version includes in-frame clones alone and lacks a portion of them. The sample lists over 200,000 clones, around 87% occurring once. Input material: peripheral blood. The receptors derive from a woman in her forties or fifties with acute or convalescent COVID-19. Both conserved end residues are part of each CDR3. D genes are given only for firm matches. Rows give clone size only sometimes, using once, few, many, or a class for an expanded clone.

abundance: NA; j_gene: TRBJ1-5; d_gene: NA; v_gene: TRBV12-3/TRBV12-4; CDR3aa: CASSPGSQPQHF; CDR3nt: TGTGCCAGCAGCCCTGGGAGTCAGCCCCAGCATTTT
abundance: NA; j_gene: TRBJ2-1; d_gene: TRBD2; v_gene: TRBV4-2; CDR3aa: CASSQTTSGRGDEQFF; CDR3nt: TGTGCCAGCAGCCAAACCACTAGCGGGAGGGGGGATGAGCAGTTCTTC
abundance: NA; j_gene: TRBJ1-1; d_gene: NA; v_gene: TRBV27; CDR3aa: CASSYGMNTEAFF; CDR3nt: TGTGCCAGCAGTTATGGCATGAACACTGAAGCTTTCTTT
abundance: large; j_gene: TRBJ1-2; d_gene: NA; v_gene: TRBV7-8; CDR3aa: CASSLGVGDRHSYYGYTF; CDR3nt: TGTGCCAGCAGCTTAGGGGTGGGCGACAGGCACTCTTACTATGGCTACACCTTC
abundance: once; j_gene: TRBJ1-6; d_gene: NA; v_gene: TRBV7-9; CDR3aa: CASSLGGGIGSPLHF; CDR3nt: TGTGCCAGCAGCTTAGGAGGCGGTATAGGATCACCCCTCCACTTT
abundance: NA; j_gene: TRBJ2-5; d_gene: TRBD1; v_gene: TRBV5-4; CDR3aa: CASSFQGGGETQYF; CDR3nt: TGTGCCAGCAGCTTCCAAGGGGGCGGGGAGACCCAGTACTTC
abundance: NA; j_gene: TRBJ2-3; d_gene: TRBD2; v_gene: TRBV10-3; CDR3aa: CAISGLAGEDTQYF; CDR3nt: TGTGCCATCAGTGGACTAGCGGGAGAAGATACGCAGTATTTT
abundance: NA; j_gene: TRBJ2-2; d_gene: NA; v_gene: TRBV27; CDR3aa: CASSLLGQTDTGELFF; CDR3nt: TGTGCCAGCAGTTTACTCGGACAGACGGACACCGGGGAGCTGTTTTTT
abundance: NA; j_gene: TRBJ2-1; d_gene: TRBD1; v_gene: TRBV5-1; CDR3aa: CASSGGQGVLGNEQFF; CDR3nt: TGCGCCAGCAGCGGGGGACAGGGGGTCCTCGGCAATGAGCAGTTCTTC
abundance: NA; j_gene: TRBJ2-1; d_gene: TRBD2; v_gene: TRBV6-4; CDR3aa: CASSVGRTSNEQFF; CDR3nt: TGTGCCAGCAGTGTGGGAAGGACTAGTAATGAGCAGTTCTTC
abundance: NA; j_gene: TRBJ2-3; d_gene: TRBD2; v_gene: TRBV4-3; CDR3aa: CASSQEPRSGNRLYF; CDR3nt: TGCGCCAGCAGCCAAGAACCCAGAAGCGGGAATCGTCTGTATTTT
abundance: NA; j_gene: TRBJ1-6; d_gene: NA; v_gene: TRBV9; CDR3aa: CASSTSAGGGSPLHF; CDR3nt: TGTGCCAGCAGCACCTCGGCGGGGGGCGGTTCACCCCTCCACTTT
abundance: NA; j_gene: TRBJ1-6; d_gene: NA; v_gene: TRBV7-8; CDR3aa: CASSFRDSPLHF; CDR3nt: TGTGCCAGCAGCTTCAGGGATTCACCCCTCCACTTT
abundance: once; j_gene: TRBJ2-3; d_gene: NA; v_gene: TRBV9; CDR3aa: CASSVAKGGSGTTDTQYF; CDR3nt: TGTGCCAGCAGCGTAGCTAAGGGTGGGAGCGGTACCACAGATACGCAGTATTTT
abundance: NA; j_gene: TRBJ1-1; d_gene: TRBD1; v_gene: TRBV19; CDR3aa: CASSIYLPGQPLNTEAFF; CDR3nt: TGTGCCAGTAGTATATATCTCCCGGGACAGCCCTTGAACACTGAAGCTTTCTTT
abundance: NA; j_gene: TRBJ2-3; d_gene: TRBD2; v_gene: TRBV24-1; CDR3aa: CATSGPTSLAGGTHPYTQYF; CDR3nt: TGTGCCACCAGTGGTCCCACCTCCCTAGCGGGAGGTACCCATCCCTATACGCAGTATTTT
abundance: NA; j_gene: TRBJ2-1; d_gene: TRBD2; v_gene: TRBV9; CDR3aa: CASSISGLAGNEQFF; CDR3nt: TGTGCCAGCAGCATTAGCGGACTAGCGGGCAATGAGCAGTTCTTC
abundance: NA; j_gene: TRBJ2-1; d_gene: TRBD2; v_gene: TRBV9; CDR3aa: CASSDWTSGREQFF; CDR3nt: TGTGCCAGCAGCGACTGGACTAGCGGGAGGGAGCAGTTCTTC
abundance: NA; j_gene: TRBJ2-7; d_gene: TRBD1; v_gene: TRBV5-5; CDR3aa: CASSFLVGTARHEQYF; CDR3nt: TGTGCCAGCAGCTTCCTAGTCGGGACAGCACGCCACGAGCAGTACTTC
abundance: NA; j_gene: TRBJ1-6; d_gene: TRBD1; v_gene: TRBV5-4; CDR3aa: CASSFAGTGYSPLHF; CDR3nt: TGTGCCAGCAGCTTCGCCGGGACAGGGTATTCACCCCTCCACTTT
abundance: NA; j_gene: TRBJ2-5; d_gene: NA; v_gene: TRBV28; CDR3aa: CASRPQGLETQYF; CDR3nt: TGTGCCAGCAGACCGCAGGGTCTTGAGACCCAGTACTTC
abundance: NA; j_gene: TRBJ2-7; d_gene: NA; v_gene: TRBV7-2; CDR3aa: CASSSNRAREQYF; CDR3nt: TGTGCCAGCAGCTCTAACAGGGCCCGCGAGCAGTACTTC
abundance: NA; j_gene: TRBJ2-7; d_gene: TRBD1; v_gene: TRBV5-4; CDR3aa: CASSLGQGALGNEQYF; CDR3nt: TGTGCCAGCAGCTTGGGGCAGGGGGCGCTCGGGAACGAGCAGTACTTC
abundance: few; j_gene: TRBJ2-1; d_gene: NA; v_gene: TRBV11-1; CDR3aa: CASSLGGFGEQFF; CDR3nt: TGTGCCAGCAGCCTCGGTGGATTCGGGGAGCAGTTCTTC
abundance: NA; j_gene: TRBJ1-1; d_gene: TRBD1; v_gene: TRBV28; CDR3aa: CASSRDSYLNTEAFF; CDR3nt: TGTGCCAGCAGTCGGGACAGTTACTTGAACACTGAAGCTTTCTTT
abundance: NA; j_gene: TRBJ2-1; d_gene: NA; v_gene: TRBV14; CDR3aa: CASSPTRNHEQFF; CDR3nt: TGTGCCAGCAGCCCTACTAGAAACCATGAGCAGTTCTTC
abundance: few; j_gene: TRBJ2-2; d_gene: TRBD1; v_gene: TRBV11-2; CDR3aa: CASSPGQGAETGELFF; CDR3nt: TGTGCCAGCAGCCCCGGACAGGGGGCGGAAACCGGGGAGCTGTTTTTT
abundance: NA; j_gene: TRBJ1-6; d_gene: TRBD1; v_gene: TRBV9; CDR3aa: CASSSGGRNSNSPLHF; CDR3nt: TGTGCCAGCAGCTCAGGGGGCAGGAACAGCAATTCACCCCTCCACTTT
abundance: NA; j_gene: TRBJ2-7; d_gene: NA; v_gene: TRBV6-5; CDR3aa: CASSTSTDEQYF; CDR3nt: TGTGCCAGCAGCACTAGCACCGACGAGCAGTACTTC
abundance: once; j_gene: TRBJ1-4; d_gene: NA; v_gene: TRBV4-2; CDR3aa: CASSQDGSFNEKLFF; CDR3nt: TGTGCCAGCAGCCAAGATGGCAGTTTTAATGAAAAACTGTTTTTT